A selection of T cell receptor beta chains follows, all from one sample in a study of shared clonotypes between healthy human individuals. Sequencing was performed with immunoSEQ multiplex PCR; in TCRdb, only in-frame clones are kept and a portion is missing. This sample has about 1.5 million clones, with 95% to 99% found just once. The sequencing sample was made of naive CD4+ T cells sorted from blood. Source of these receptors: a young man in good health. CDR3s include the opening cysteine and the closing phenylalanine or tryptophan. D genes are given only for firm matches. For some rows the clone size is stated as once, few or many, or as a class when expanded; others skip it.

clone size: NA; J gene: TRBJ2-2; V gene: TRBV2; D gene: NA; CDR3 protein: CASGTGELFF; CDR3 DNA: TGTGCCAGCGGAACCGGGGAGCTGTTTTTT
clone size: NA; J gene: TRBJ2-1; V gene: TRBV10-3; D gene: TRBD2; CDR3 protein: CAISSGTSGYNEQFF; CDR3 DNA: TGTGCCATCAGTTCCGGGACTAGCGGCTACAATGAGCAGTTCTTC
clone size: NA; J gene: TRBJ2-7; V gene: TRBV5-1; D gene: NA; CDR3 protein: CASSLQDNEQYF; CDR3 DNA: TGCGCCAGCAGCTTACAGGATAACGAGCAGTACTTC
clone size: NA; J gene: TRBJ1-2; V gene: TRBV10-1; D gene: NA; CDR3 protein: CASSGTAGQGERTF; CDR3 DNA: TGCGCCAGCAGTGGGACGGCAGGCCAAGGGGAGAGGACCTTC
clone size: NA; J gene: TRBJ1-4; V gene: TRBV5-1; D gene: TRBD1; CDR3 protein: CASSLYGQGGTNEKLFF; CDR3 DNA: TGCGCCAGCAGCTTGTACGGACAGGGGGGGACTAATGAAAAACTGTTTTTT
clone size: NA; J gene: TRBJ2-5; V gene: TRBV2; D gene: NA; CDR3 protein: CASSEVGSGETQYF; CDR3 DNA: TGTGCCAGCAGTGAAGTCGGGTCCGGAGAGACCCAGTACTTC
clone size: NA; J gene: TRBJ2-1; V gene: TRBV7-6; D gene: NA; CDR3 protein: CASRRGGADYNEQFF; CDR3 DNA: TGTGCCAGCCGTCGGGGCGGAGCAGACTACAATGAGCAGTTCTTC
clone size: NA; J gene: TRBJ2-1; V gene: TRBV7-9; D gene: NA; CDR3 protein: CASSFLGSSYNEQFF; CDR3 DNA: TGTGCCAGCAGCTTCTTGGGTAGCTCCTACAATGAGCAGTTCTTC
clone size: NA; J gene: TRBJ2-2; V gene: TRBV21-1; D gene: NA; CDR3 protein: CASSLRITGELFF; CDR3 DNA: TGTGCCAGCAGCCTGAGAATCACCGGGGAGCTGTTTTTT
clone size: NA; J gene: TRBJ1-1; V gene: TRBV28; D gene: TRBD1; CDR3 protein: CASSLLLGGPEAFF; CDR3 DNA: TGTGCCAGCAGTCTACTATTAGGGGGCCCTGAAGCTTTCTTT
clone size: NA; J gene: TRBJ1-5; V gene: TRBV6-8; D gene: NA; CDR3 protein: CASSSNQPQHF; CDR3 DNA: TGTGCCAGCAGTTCAAATCAGCCCCAGCATTTT
clone size: once; J gene: TRBJ1-4; V gene: TRBV9; D gene: NA; CDR3 protein: CASSVGAVPEKLFF; CDR3 DNA: TGTGCCAGCAGCGTTGGGGCTGTGCCTGAAAAACTGTTTTTT
clone size: NA; J gene: TRBJ1-1; V gene: TRBV19; D gene: NA; CDR3 protein: CASSKITGVMNTEAFF; CDR3 DNA: TGTGCCAGTAGTAAAATTACAGGAGTCATGAACACTGAAGCTTTCTTT
clone size: NA; J gene: TRBJ2-3; V gene: TRBV5-5; D gene: NA; CDR3 protein: CASSFGWKSTDTQYF; CDR3 DNA: TGTGCCAGCAGCTTCGGTTGGAAGAGCACAGATACGCAGTATTTT
clone size: NA; J gene: TRBJ2-1; V gene: TRBV27; D gene: NA; CDR3 protein: CASSLLSMGRSSYNEQFF; CDR3 DNA: TGTGCCAGCAGTTTATTATCCATGGGGAGGTCCTCCTACAATGAGCAGTTCTTC
clone size: NA; J gene: TRBJ2-7; V gene: TRBV7-6; D gene: TRBD2; CDR3 protein: CASSLGLAGASYGQYF; CDR3 DNA: TGTGCCAGCAGCTTGGGACTAGCGGGGGCCTCCTACGGGCAGTACTTC
clone size: NA; J gene: TRBJ2-7; V gene: TRBV2; D gene: NA; CDR3 protein: CASLREQGYEQYF; CDR3 DNA: TGTGCCAGTCTTAGGGAGCAGGGCTACGAGCAGTACTTC
clone size: NA; J gene: TRBJ2-1; V gene: TRBV5-1; D gene: NA; CDR3 protein: CASSFQGRNNEQFF; CDR3 DNA: TGCGCCAGCAGCTTCCAGGGGAGGAACAATGAGCAGTTCTTC
clone size: NA; J gene: TRBJ1-4; V gene: TRBV19; D gene: TRBD1; CDR3 protein: CASSPTGVYEKLFF; CDR3 DNA: TGTGCCAGTAGTCCGACAGGGGTCTATGAAAAACTGTTTTTT
clone size: NA; J gene: TRBJ1-4; V gene: TRBV5-6; D gene: NA; CDR3 protein: CASSLTGLTNEKLFF; CDR3 DNA: TGTGCCAGCAGCTTGACAGGTTTAACTAATGAAAAACTGTTTTTT
clone size: NA; J gene: TRBJ2-3; V gene: TRBV6-1; D gene: NA; CDR3 protein: CASKGVGGGTDTQYF; CDR3 DNA: TGTGCCAGCAAGGGTGTAGGAGGAGGTACAGATACGCAGTATTTT
clone size: NA; J gene: TRBJ2-7; V gene: TRBV18; D gene: NA; CDR3 protein: CASSPRGDEQYF; CDR3 DNA: TGTGCCAGCTCACCACGGGGGGACGAGCAGTACTTC
clone size: NA; J gene: TRBJ2-3; V gene: TRBV19; D gene: NA; CDR3 protein: CASNPTGTVTQYF; CDR3 DNA: TGTGCCAGTAATCCGACAGGAACAGTTACGCAGTATTTT
clone size: NA; J gene: TRBJ2-3; V gene: TRBV9; D gene: TRBD2; CDR3 protein: CASTGLAASTDTQYF; CDR3 DNA: TGTGCCAGCACCGGACTAGCGGCTAGCACAGATACGCAGTATTTT
clone size: NA; J gene: TRBJ2-7; V gene: TRBV5-8; D gene: NA; CDR3 protein: CASSRGKGYEQYF; CDR3 DNA: TGTGCCAGCAGCCGGGGTAAAGGCTACGAGCAGTACTTC
clone size: NA; J gene: TRBJ2-2; V gene: TRBV10-3; D gene: TRBD2; CDR3 protein: CAINQRGTGELFF; CDR3 DNA: TGTGCCATCAACCAGCGGGGCACCGGGGAGCTGTTTTTT
clone size: once; J gene: TRBJ2-5; V gene: TRBV29-1; D gene: NA; CDR3 protein: CSVEESVETQYF; CDR3 DNA: TGCAGCGTTGAAGAAAGTGTAGAGACCCAGTACTTC
clone size: NA; J gene: TRBJ2-7; V gene: TRBV18; D gene: NA; CDR3 protein: CASSVRSYEQYF; CDR3 DNA: TGTGCCAGCTCAGTACGGTCCTACGAGCAGTACTTC
clone size: NA; J gene: TRBJ2-5; V gene: TRBV29-1; D gene: NA; CDR3 protein: CSVDQGPETQYF; CDR3 DNA: TGCAGCGTTGACCAGGGGCCGGAGACCCAGTACTTC
clone size: NA; J gene: TRBJ2-5; V gene: TRBV18; D gene: NA; CDR3 protein: CASSPAGTRQETQYF; CDR3 DNA: TGTGCCAGCTCACCAGCCGGGACCCGCCAAGAGACCCAGTACTTC
clone size: NA; J gene: TRBJ2-5; V gene: TRBV7-2; D gene: NA; CDR3 protein: CASSLTVAAQETQYF; CDR3 DNA: TGTGCCAGCAGCTTAACGGTGGCAGCCCAAGAGACCCAGTACTTC
clone size: once; J gene: TRBJ2-7; V gene: TRBV12-1; D gene: NA; CDR3 protein: CASTQGRHTSSYEQYF; CDR3 DNA: TGTGCCAGCACCCAAGGTAGGCACACCAGCTCCTACGAGCAGTACTTC
clone size: NA; J gene: TRBJ2-3; V gene: TRBV28; D gene: NA; CDR3 protein: CASKGDTDTQYF; CDR3 DNA: TGTGCCAGCAAAGGTGACACCGATACGCAGTATTTT
clone size: NA; J gene: TRBJ1-5; V gene: TRBV6-1; D gene: NA; CDR3 protein: CASRRLSSKNQPQHF; CDR3 DNA: TGTGCCAGCAGAAGGTTGTCTAGCAAGAATCAGCCCCAGCATTTT
clone size: NA; J gene: TRBJ2-1; V gene: TRBV5-1; D gene: TRBD2; CDR3 protein: CASSNSLAEMNNEQFF; CDR3 DNA: TGCGCCAGCAGCAACTCTCTAGCGGAGATGAACAATGAGCAGTTCTTC
clone size: NA; J gene: TRBJ2-1; V gene: TRBV5-1; D gene: NA; CDR3 protein: CASSLDGNEQFF; CDR3 DNA: TGCGCCAGCAGTTTAGATGGCAATGAGCAGTTCTTC
clone size: NA; J gene: TRBJ1-1; V gene: TRBV6-6; D gene: NA; CDR3 protein: CASSPGTEAFF; CDR3 DNA: TGTGCCAGCTCGCCAGGGACTGAAGCTTTCTTT
clone size: NA; J gene: TRBJ2-3; V gene: TRBV18; D gene: NA; CDR3 protein: CASSSQGSFTDTQYF; CDR3 DNA: TGTGCCAGCTCATCGCAGGGAAGTTTCACAGATACGCAGTATTTT
clone size: NA; J gene: TRBJ2-1; V gene: TRBV9; D gene: NA; CDR3 protein: CASSVAARGDNEQFF; CDR3 DNA: TGTGCCAGCAGCGTAGCGGCCCGGGGCGACAATGAGCAGTTCTTC
clone size: NA; J gene: TRBJ2-7; V gene: TRBV9; D gene: NA; CDR3 protein: CASSVDGRTYEQYF; CDR3 DNA: TGTGCCAGCAGCGTAGATGGGCGGACCTACGAGCAGTACTTC
clone size: NA; J gene: TRBJ2-7; V gene: TRBV5-4; D gene: TRBD2; CDR3 protein: CASSSGGRTFYEQYF; CDR3 DNA: TGTGCCAGCAGCTCGGGGGGTAGAACCTTCTACGAGCAGTACTTC
clone size: NA; J gene: TRBJ2-2; V gene: TRBV29-1; D gene: NA; CDR3 protein: CSVVTNTGELFF; CDR3 DNA: TGCAGCGTTGTGACGAACACCGGGGAGCTGTTTTTT
clone size: NA; J gene: TRBJ2-3; V gene: TRBV5-8; D gene: NA; CDR3 protein: CASSLVSGQWGTQYF; CDR3 DNA: TGTGCCAGCAGCTTGGTGTCCGGACAATGGGGGACGCAGTATTTT
clone size: NA; J gene: TRBJ1-5; V gene: TRBV9; D gene: NA; CDR3 protein: CASSPGGLGNQPQHF; CDR3 DNA: TGTGCCAGCAGCCCGGGGGGTCTGGGAAATCAGCCCCAGCATTTT
clone size: NA; J gene: TRBJ2-1; V gene: TRBV7-9; D gene: NA; CDR3 protein: CASSLAKGSYNEQFF; CDR3 DNA: TGTGCCAGCAGCTTAGCGAAGGGCAGTTACAATGAGCAGTTCTTC